The rows below give T cell receptor beta chains drawn from one sample of a study of long-term antiretroviral therapy in people with HIV. The method was immunoSEQ multiplex PCR; TCRdb's version includes in-frame clones alone and lacks a portion of them. The sample lists 25,000 to 35,000 clones; just over 90% were seen once. Sequencing was performed on unsorted PBMCs, taken 3.1 years after starting antiretroviral therapy. Every receptor here comes from a man between 18 and 35 years old with HIV. Both conserved end residues are part of each CDR3. The D gene is left open where the match is weak. Some rows have no size entry. The others give once, few or many, or a class for an expanded clone.

cdr3_nt cdr3_aa v_call d_call j_call clone_size
TGTGCCAGCAGCGTAGAAGGCAGGGAGAATCAGCCCCAGCATTTT CASSVEGRENQPQHF TRBV9 - TRBJ1-5 -
TGTGCTAGTGGTTCGAGTCGGGGGCGAGGGGCTAATGAAAAACTGTTTTTT CASGSSRGRGANEKLFF TRBV12-5 - TRBJ1-4 -
TGCGCCAGCAGCTTGGGGACAGGGGGGATAGATACGCAGTATTTT CASSLGTGGIDTQYF TRBV5-1 TRBD1 TRBJ2-3 -
TGTGCCAGCAGCAATGGGCTAGCGGGAGAGCAGTACTTC CASSNGLAGEQYF TRBV21-1 - TRBJ2-7 -
TGTGCCAGCAGCTTACAGAGCACAGGCTATGGCTACACCTTC CASSLQSTGYGYTF TRBV5-6 - TRBJ1-2 -
TGTGCCAGCTCGCGGGCGCAGGGGACAGTTGGAGATACGCAGTATTTT CASSRAQGTVGDTQYF TRBV18 TRBD1 TRBJ2-3 -
TGTGCCAGCAGCTCTCCGGGACGGAGCAACTATGGCTACACCTTC CASSSPGRSNYGYTF TRBV7-2 - TRBJ1-2 -
TGTGCCAGCGAAAAGGGGCAGGACTTGTGGCCCCAGCATTTT CASEKGQDLWPQHF TRBV6-1 - TRBJ1-5 -
TGTGCCAGCAGTTTAATCAGGGACACTGAAGCTTTCTTT CASSLIRDTEAFF TRBV27 - TRBJ1-1 -
TGTGCCAGCAGCTTAGCGGACAGAGCGTCGAACACCGGGGAGCTGTTTTTT CASSLADRASNTGELFF TRBV7-8 - TRBJ2-2 -
TGTGCCAGCAGCGTAGGGGATAGCGGGGGAGACTTTCGAGAGACCCAGTACTTC CASSVGDSGGDFRETQYF TRBV9 TRBD2 TRBJ2-5 -
TGTGCCAGCAGCTCCCGGGGCACCACAGATACGCAGTATTTT CASSSRGTTDTQYF TRBV7-9 - TRBJ2-3 -
TGTGCCAGCAATGTTCCAGCGTCCCTCTCTGGAAACACCATATATTTT CASNVPASLSGNTIYF TRBV2 - TRBJ1-3 -
TGCAGCGTTTTACGCTCTGGGGCCAACGTCCTGACTTTC CSVLRSGANVLTF TRBV29-1 - TRBJ2-6 -
TGCGCCAGCAGCCAATCTCAGGTGGTGAATGAGCAGTTCTTC CASSQSQVVNEQFF TRBV4-3 - TRBJ2-1 -
TGTGCCTGGAATCTTGCGGGAGGTGGCGAGCAGTACTTC CAWNLAGGGEQYF TRBV30 TRBD2 TRBJ2-7 -
TGTGCCAGCAGCTTGGGGGAACCCGGGGAGCTGTTTTTT CASSLGEPGELFF TRBV5-4 - TRBJ2-2 -
TGTGCCAGCAGCGCAGGAGTGTCCTATAATTCACCCCTCCACTTT CASSAGVSYNSPLHF TRBV27 - TRBJ1-6 -
TGTGCCAGCAGTTACTCGGCCCAAGTAGCGGGATACGAGCAGTACTTC CASSYSAQVAGYEQYF TRBV6-6 TRBD2 TRBJ2-7 -
TGTGCCAGCAGTGACCTTAGCGGGGCGAGGGCCAATGAGCAGTTCTTC CASSDLSGARANEQFF TRBV25-1 TRBD2 TRBJ2-1 -
TGTGCCAGCAGTTTTAGAGGGCAGGAGAAAGAGACCCAGTACTTC CASSFRGQEKETQYF TRBV28 - TRBJ2-5 -
TGCGCCAGCAGCCAAGACCGGTGGGGGAACACTGAAGCTTTCTTT CASSQDRWGNTEAFF TRBV4-3 - TRBJ1-1 -
TGTGCCAGCAGCCCCGGAGATGGGGCCGCGCGCAATGAGCAGTTCTTC CASSPGDGAARNEQFF TRBV4-2 - TRBJ2-1 -
TGTGCCAGTAGGGAACGGGGCTCCTACAATGAGCAGTTCTTC CASRERGSYNEQFF TRBV19 - TRBJ2-1 -
TGCGCCAGCAGCACAGAAGGGCGGAACACTGAAGCTTTCTTT CASSTEGRNTEAFF TRBV5-1 - TRBJ1-1 -
TGTGCCAGCAGTACACAGGTCTCTGGAAACACCATATATTTT CASSTQVSGNTIYF TRBV6-6 - TRBJ1-3 -
TGTGCCAGCAGCCCCCCGGTCGGATATAATTCACCCCTCCACTTT CASSPPVGYNSPLHF TRBV28 - TRBJ1-6 -
TGTGCCAGCACTGAACAGGGACCCAGCAATGAGCAGTTCTTC CASTEQGPSNEQFF TRBV2 - TRBJ2-1 -
TGCGCCAGCAGTCCGAGACAGCGGCTTAACTATGGCTACACCTTC CASSPRQRLNYGYTF TRBV23-1 - TRBJ1-2 -
TGTGCCAGCAGCCATCATCACTCTAGAGCGGGGAATGAGCAGTTCTTC CASSHHHSRAGNEQFF TRBV7-8 TRBD2 TRBJ2-1 -
TGTGCCAGCAGTTTCCGGGACACACATTCTGGGGCCAACGTCCTGACTTTC CASSFRDTHSGANVLTF TRBV27 - TRBJ2-6 -
TGTGCCAGCAGCGTAATCACAGGCTATGGTACTGAAGCTTTCTTT CASSVITGYGTEAFF TRBV9 - TRBJ1-1 -
TGTGCCAGCAGCCCCTCCGGACAGGGGGCTTCTGGGGCCAACGTCCTGACTTTC CASSPSGQGASGANVLTF TRBV4-2 TRBD1 TRBJ2-6 once
TGTGCCAGCAGCGTAGGACCCCTAGACCCCTATGGCTACACCTTC CASSVGPLDPYGYTF TRBV9 - TRBJ1-2 once
TGTGCCAGCAAACCCCTAGCGGGGACCTACAATGAGCAGTTCTTC CASKPLAGTYNEQFF TRBV27 TRBD2 TRBJ2-1 -
TGTGCCAGCAGCTTAGCGGGAGCTTACAATGAGCAGTTCTTC CASSLAGAYNEQFF TRBV7-6 - TRBJ2-1 few
TGCGCCAGCAGCCAGATTTTCGGGGACTCCCCCTCCACCGGGGAGCTGTTTTTT CASSQIFGDSPSTGELFF TRBV4-3 - TRBJ2-2 -
TGTGCCAGCAGCCCGTCGTCAGGGGGCGGTATCTCCGAGCAGTACTTC CASSPSSGGGISEQYF TRBV9 TRBD1 TRBJ2-7 -
TGCAGTGTAGCGGGACAAGAGACCCAGTACTTC CSVAGQETQYF TRBV20-1 TRBD2 TRBJ2-5 -
TGTGCCAGCAGCTTGGGCGGAGTGTGGGGAAATGAAAAACTGTTTTTT CASSLGGVWGNEKLFF TRBV5-4 - TRBJ1-4 -
TGTGCCAGCAGACAGGGGGACGCTTCACCCCTCCACTTT CASRQGDASPLHF TRBV2 TRBD1 TRBJ1-6 few
TGTGCCAGCAGCCAAGATGGCGCGGGAGGTAAGAAGAATGAGCAGTTCTTC CASSQDGAGGKKNEQFF TRBV4-2 TRBD2 TRBJ2-1 -
TGTGCCAGCAGCCCAATAACCCGACAGGGCAGCACTGAAGCTTTCTTT CASSPITRQGSTEAFF TRBV5-6 TRBD1 TRBJ1-1 -
TGTGCCAGCTCCCAAGGACCTGAAGCTTTCTTT CASSQGPEAFF TRBV6-5 - TRBJ1-1 once
TGTGCCAGCTCACCACCCGCATTCACTAGCGACAATGAGCAGTTCTTC CASSPPAFTSDNEQFF TRBV18 TRBD2 TRBJ2-1 -
TGTGCCAGCAGCTTGGCCGAGGGGGGTCTGCATTTT CASSLAEGGLHF TRBV5-5 - TRBJ1-5 -
TGTGCCAGCAGCTTAAACAGGGCAGAGACCCAGTACTTC CASSLNRAETQYF TRBV7-3 - TRBJ2-5 -
TGTGCCAGCAGAGAGGCGGGAGAGCAGTTCTTC CASREAGEQFF TRBV28 - TRBJ2-1 once
TGTGCCAGCAGCTTAGCTATCGGTTCGGAAGTACTGTTTTTT CASSLAIGSEVLFF TRBV11-1 - TRBJ1-4 -
TGCGCCAGCAGCCGGAACACTGAAGCTTTCTTT CASSRNTEAFF TRBV4-1 - TRBJ1-1 -
TGCGCCAGCAGCTTGATTAGCGGGGAAAGCACAGATACGCAGTATTTT CASSLISGESTDTQYF TRBV5-1 TRBD2 TRBJ2-3 once
TGTGCCAGCAGCCCGCGACAGCCGGATCCGCCCCAGCATTTT CASSPRQPDPPQHF TRBV4-2 - TRBJ1-5 -
TGTGCCATCAGTGTTCGGGACACGAGGAACACTGAAGCTTTCTTT CAISVRDTRNTEAFF TRBV10-3 - TRBJ1-1 -
TGTGCCAGCAGCCCAAGGGCTGCTCCAACTAGCACAGATACGCAGTATTTT CASSPRAAPTSTDTQYF TRBV2 - TRBJ2-3 -
TGTGCCAGTAGCCCACGGCGGGCTTACACAGATACGCAGTATTTT CASSPRRAYTDTQYF TRBV19 - TRBJ2-3 -
TGTGCCAGCAGCTCACCTCTAGCGGGAGCAGTTGAGCAGTTCTTC CASSSPLAGAVEQFF TRBV27 TRBD2 TRBJ2-1 -
TGTGCCAGCAGCCAAGCCCACGGGACAGGGTATGGCTACACCTTC CASSQAHGTGYGYTF TRBV4-2 TRBD1 TRBJ1-2 -
TGTGCCAGCAGCTTGGGGTCGTCGGGCACTGAAGCTTTCTTT CASSLGSSGTEAFF TRBV5-6 - TRBJ1-1 -